This TCR beta chain is drawn from a study of CD8+ T cells in alopecia areata (dated by TCRdb to 2016 to 2019). Context from the whole study: The treated patients took part in an open-label pilot trial in which moderate-to-severe alopecia areata was treated with oral tofacitinib at 5 to 10 mg twice daily. Patients on tofacitinib were biopsied at baseline and after 4 and 24 weeks of treatment, and several of the patients also had a later scalp biopsy. Amplification of TCRbeta CDR3 regions was done by immunoSEQ multiplex PCR using 35 Vbeta forward primers and 13 Jbeta reverse primers. In both human patients and the C3H/HeJ mouse model, the study applied high-throughput TCRbeta sequencing to look at T cell clonal expansion in alopecia areata. Patients stayed on tofacitinib for 6 to 18 months and then had 6 months of follow-up off drug so that delayed response and recurrence could be assessed. Scalp clonality was compared among normal scalp (n=4), patchy alopecia areata scalp (n=8), and alopecia totalis/universalis scalp (n=8). The SALT score, which quantifies the percentage of affected scalp surface area, was used to measure disease severity in treated patients. On the human side, TCRbeta sequencing was run on scalp tissue and on sorted CD4+ and CD8+ peripheral blood T cells from healthy controls and from alopecia areata patients with either patchy or totalis/universalis disease. The RNA source kit depended on sample type: the PAXgene miRNA kit for fixed scalp, the miRNeasy kit for PBMCs, and the RNeasy kit for mouse skin.

On the study overall, not on this receptor specifically: Lesional scalp, especially in alopecia totalis/universalis, showed higher clonality and more expanded CD8+ clones than normal scalp, suggesting antigenic drive. Many expanded lesional clones persisted in scalp and blood during tofacitinib treatment, which may partly explain relapse after stopping treatment. Because the treated cohort was small and had just a single nonresponder, larger studies are needed to establish links between baseline CD8+ expansion and response. Scalp TCR repertoire analysis is complicated because resident alphabeta T cells in normal human skin are also sequenced, whereas mouse skin is dominated by gammadelta T cells. Shared TCR sequences between patients were less evident than in mice, which may be partly attributable to HLA diversity in the patient population. Scalp clonality and the number of expanded CD8+ clones among the top 100 scalp clones were significantly decreased by tofacitinib.

On this clone itself: Its antigen is currently not known. The sample holds no much larger clone one base away, and base qualities are not on file.

The time point label on this specimen signifies: less than 25 weeks on oral tofacitinib. The sample's treatment or condition, from its label and the paper: oral pan-JAK inhibitor, 5-10 mg twice daily. Lesional scalp punch biopsies and peripheral blood were obtained from alopecia areata patients. PBMCs were isolated by density centrifugation and stained for CD3, CD4 and CD8, and CD4+ and CD8+ T cells were sorted on a FACSAria. The library was generated by the immunoSEQ multiplex PCR assay. RNA was extracted from all samples and reverse transcribed into cDNA as template for TCR sequencing. First-strand cDNA was synthesized using SuperScript III with a 2:1 mix of oligo-dT and random hexamers. Amplification bias was assessed with a synthetic immune receptor repertoire, and residual bias was removed computationally. The authors' analysis ran thus. Raw reads were preprocessed for error removal, and CDR3 was defined according to IMGT conventions as running from the conserved cysteine to phenylalanine. Clonality was computed as 1 minus the Shannon entropy, with the entropy normalized by log2 of the number of productive unique TCRs. Whether scalp clones were CD4 or CD8 was inferred by matching scalp TCRbeta sequences against CD4 and CD8 repertoires sorted from blood. Drawn from immuneACCESS, this table holds only the in-frame rearrangements with V and J called that TCRdb kept. Clones are partly lost; checked studies trace under half to an unresolved V gene and leave the rest unexplained. V, J and clone size are those of that table, while D and trimming were read from the DNA. For this sample the table gives under 200,000 clones, of which roughly 60% were detected only once. Clones ranked in the top ten supply approximately 15% of the sample.

Here the sequenced sample was CD4+ T cells sorted from blood, taken at week 24, from a patient treated with tofacitinib. The source is a human donor with alopecia areata.

This receptor has the CDR3 CASGLGNSRNEQYF. Here is the DNA: TGTGCTAGTGGTTTGGGGAATTCTAGGAACGAGCAGTACTTC. Recombination linked TRBV12-5 to TRBJ2-7; the D gene cannot be named for sure. V is reduced by 1 base and J by 5 bases, leaving a spacing of 12 bases between them. Counted from cysteine to phenylalanine, this CDR3 has 14 amino acids. Of the read, only the CDR3 DNA is kept; its 42 bases are in frame from base 1. CDR1 LGHNT and CDR2 FRNRAP are derived from the germline V gene.